These 14 T cell receptor beta chains originate from one sample sequenced in a study of CD8+ T cells in alopecia areata. cDNA prepared by RNA extraction and subsequent reverse transcription served as the template for sequencing. Sequencing was performed with immunoSEQ multiplex PCR; in TCRdb, only in-frame clones are kept and a portion is missing. In the table there are some 220,000 clones, under 75% of which are singletons. Treatment given: oral pan-JAK inhibitor, 5-10 mg twice daily. Sequenced here: CD4+ T cells sorted from blood, sampled at week 4, from a patient treated with tofacitinib. Receptor source: a human donor with alopecia areata.

J is TRBJ1-5 and V is TRBV25-1; no clear D. V lost 3 bases and J 7 bases, leaving 10 bases between the germline ends. Germline-derived CDR1 and CDR2 are MGHDK and SYGVNS. CDR3 length: 13 amino acids. CDR3 bases: TGTGCCAGCAGTGACCCGGGAGGACAGCCCCAGCATTTT. It codes for CASSDPGGQPQHF.

The table lists this clone with many counts. The chain carries TRBV6-1 and TRBJ1-1; no reliable D call. This CDR3 comprises 15 residues. Germline V gene sequence: CDR1 MNHNS, CDR2 SASEGT. Trimming stripped 7 bases from V and 5 bases from J, with 20 bases between. As DNA, the CDR3 is TGTGCCAGCAAGGGTGAAGCAAACCTTGGGACTGAAGCTTTCTTT. Translating gives CASKGEANLGTEAFF.

This clone came up a few times. This chain links TRBV30 with TRBJ1-2; D call uncertain. The CDR3 has 12 residues. V was pared by 3 bases and J by 7 bases, with 12 bases between. Germline V lookup: CDR1 GTSNPN, CDR2 SVGIG (reference sequence). CDR3 loop: CAWSSSVGGYTF. The CDR3 coding sequence is TGTGCCTGGAGCTCCTCTGTCGGTGGCTACACCTTC.

The CDR3 region is CSVLGLGRGTEAFF. For the CDR3, the DNA is TGCAGCGTCTTAGGGCTTGGGAGGGGAACTGAAGCTTTCTTT. The chain combines TRBV29-1 with TRBJ1-1; possibly TRBD1 for D (5 bases). Germline V gene data show CDR1 as SQVTM and CDR2 as ANQGSEA. The CDR3 has 14 residues. Trimming shortened V by 6 bases and J by 5 bases, and 19 bases separated the two germline ends.

The V call is TRBV4-3, the J call TRBJ1-6, with unresolved D. V gave up 4 bases and J gave up 5 bases, with 15 bases separating them. CDR3 size: 16 residues. CDR1 LGHNA and CDR2 YSLEER come from the germline V gene. CDR3 amino acids: CASSPRQITDNSPLHF. CDR3 bases: TGCGCCAGCAGCCCGAGACAAATAACGGATAATTCACCCCTCCACTTT.

The V gene is TRBV4-3, the J gene TRBJ2-5; D call uncertain. Trimming pared 0 bases from V and 5 bases from J, leaving 7 bases between. The CDR3 has 13 residues. The germline V gene has CDR1 LGHNA and CDR2 YSLEER. The CDR3 loop reads CASSQDAGETQYF. The CDR3 DNA follows: TGCGCCAGCAGCCAAGATGCCGGGGAGACCCAGTACTTC.

The chain employs TRBV29-1 and TRBJ1-1; D unclear. Trimming took 5 bases from V and 0 from J, leaving 10 bases between them. This CDR3 is 13 amino acids long. Germline V gives CDR1 SQVTM, CDR2 ANQGSEA. CDR3 nucleotide sequence: TGCAGCGTTCAACGGAGAATGAACACTGAAGCTTTCTTT. This codes for CSVQRRMNTEAFF.

The chain has TRBV12-2 and TRBJ2-5; TRBD1 is the table's D call and was not checked against the DNA. TRBV12-2 is a pseudogene. The CDR3 extends over 16 amino acids. CDR3 coding DNA: TGTGCAAGTCACCTTCGAGAGACAGACCTCCAAGAGACCCAGTACTTC. This translates into CASHLRETDLQETQYF.

The chain combines TRBV5-1 with TRBJ2-3; TRBD2 is a possible D gene (7 bases). V was shortened by 1 base and J by 5 bases, with 14 bases between the two germline ends. Germline V gene lookup returns CDR1 SGHRS and CDR2 YFSETQ. This CDR3 contains 15 residues. The chain's CDR3 is CASSLRGTIGDTQYF. CDR3 nucleotides: TGCGCCAGCAGCTTGAGGGGGACTATCGGAGATACGCAGTATTTT.

This clone was seen repeatedly, ten times or more. This chain joins TRBV14 and TRBJ1-1; D gene unclear. This CDR3 is 13 amino acids long. CDR1 is SGHDN, CDR2 FVKESK, per germline. The V gene lost 1 base and the J gene lost 4 bases, with 7 bases spanning the gap. CDR3 region: CASSQVSGTEAFF. CDR3 bases: TGTGCCAGCAGCCAAGTATCCGGCACTGAAGCTTTCTTT.

In nucleotides, the CDR3 is TGTGCCAGCAGCCGAGAGGTGGGACAGGGGTCCTCCTACGAGCAGTACTTC. Its protein product is CASSREVGQGSSYEQYF. The chain joins TRBV9 to TRBJ2-7, with TRBD1 matching 10 bases. The V segment lost 4 bases and the J segment 0 bases; nucleotides outside the gene matches: 10. Germline values: CDR1 SGDLS, CDR2 YYNGEE. There are 17 residues in the CDR3.

The gene calls are TRBV7-2 and TRBJ1-2, with unresolved D. With 0 bases removed from V and 1 base from J, the gap between germline ends came to 3 bases. Germline V gene data show CDR1 as SGHTA and CDR2 as FQGNSA. The CDR3 loop spans 13 amino acids. For the CDR3, the DNA is TGTGCCAGCAGCTTAGCGATTAACTATGGCTACACCTTC. Translating it yields CASSLAINYGYTF.

This clone has a handful of counts. V and J are TRBV5-1 and TRBJ2-7, with D possibly TRBD2 on 5 matching bases. CDR1 SGHRS and CDR2 YFSETQ come from the germline V gene. The CDR3 is 15 residues long. The V end lost 0 bases, the J end lost 6 bases, and 16 bases lay between the germline ends. The CDR3 DNA reads as TGCGCCAGCAGCTTGGGTCTCTCTCGGAGGTTCGAGCAGTACTTC. Protein product: CASSLGLSRRFEQYF.

The chain carries TRBV29-1 and TRBJ2-6, with a weak D call TRBD1 (7 bases). V was trimmed by 7 bases and J by 0 bases, leaving 22 bases between them. Per the germline V gene, CDR1 is SQVTM and CDR2 is ANQGSEA. CDR3 length: 18 amino acids. CDR3: CSAGSTGAHSSGANVLTF. CDR3 sequence (DNA): TGCAGCGCCGGGAGTACAGGGGCACACTCCTCTGGGGCCAACGTCCTGACTTTC.